The 13 T cell receptor beta chains listed next were all sequenced from one sample in a study of blood T cell repertoires in COVID-19. TCRdb's table, derived via immunoSEQ multiplex PCR, lists solely in-frame clones and lacks some. This table has roughly 150,000 clones, 84% appearing once. Sequencing was performed on peripheral blood. The receptors were gathered from an elderly woman with COVID-19, enrolled during active disease.

The chain joins TRBV18 to TRBJ2-5; the match to TRBD1 covers 10 bases. This CDR3 region has 16 residues. Germline values: CDR1 KGHSH, CDR2 LQKENI. V lost 0 bases, J lost 5 bases, and 6 bases stayed unmatched. The CDR3 reads CASSPPGDRGRETQYF. The CDR3 DNA sequence: TGTGCCAGCTCACCACCCGGTGACAGGGGGCGCGAGACCCAGTACTTC.

The chain employs TRBV5-5 and TRBJ1-4; D is perhaps TRBD1 (5 bases). CDR3 size: 16 residues. CDR1 and CDR2 (germline): SGHKS, YYEKEE (reference sequence). The V and J ends lost 3 bases and 0 bases respectively, with 12 bases between them. The CDR3 here is CASSWKTVATNEKLFF. CDR3 sequence (DNA): TGTGCCAGCAGCTGGAAGACAGTAGCAACTAATGAAAAACTGTTTTTT.

V and J are TRBV27 and TRBJ2-1; 7 bases fit TRBD1. The CDR3 is 14 amino acids. The V and J ends lost 5 bases and 7 bases, in that order; junction bases with no gene match: 8. Germline values: CDR1 MNHEY, CDR2 SMNVEV (reference sequence). The CDR3: CASSKGTGANEQFF. In DNA form, the CDR3 reads TGTGCCAGCAGTAAAGGAACAGGGGCGAATGAGCAGTTCTTC.

The rearrangement links TRBV11-2 to TRBJ2-7; D is unclear. This CDR3 comprises 12 residues. V lost 0 bases and J lost 4, with 4 bases in between. In germline, CDR1 is SGHAT, CDR2 FQNNGV. CDR3 in amino acids: CASSLDRYEQYF. As DNA, the CDR3 is TGTGCCAGCAGCTTAGATCGGTACGAGCAGTACTTC. Complete variable domain (other parts from reference TRBV11-2 and TRBJ2-7): EAGVAQSPRYKIIEKRQSVAFWCNPISGHATLYWYQQILGQGPKLLIQFQNNGVVDDSQLPKDRFSAERLKGVDSTLKIQPAKLEDSAVYLCASSLDRYEQYFGPGTRLTVT.

The genes are TRBV6-2 or TRBV6-3 and TRBJ1-2; D is unresolved. The germline V gene encodes CDR1 MNHEY and CDR2 SVGEGT. Trimming left V 5 bases short and J 3 bases short, with 10 bases between. The CDR3 has 13 residues. The CDR3 sequence: CASSDRGHYGYTF. The DNA for the CDR3 is TGTGCCAGCAGTGACCGAGGGCACTATGGCTACACCTTC.

The chain uses TRBV7-3 and TRBJ2-2; D perhaps matches TRBD1 (6 bases). V shed 3 bases and J shed 1 base, with 9 bases lying between them. The CDR3 spans 15 residues. In germline, CDR1 is SGHTA, CDR2 FQGTGA. The CDR3 protein is CASSFSGENTGELFF. CDR3 nucleotides: TGTGCCAGCAGCTTCTCAGGGGAGAACACCGGGGAGCTGTTTTTT.

The V call is TRBV12-2, the J call TRBJ1-2; the table's TRBD1 call for D was not verified on the DNA. TRBV12-2 constitutes a pseudogene. This CDR3 region has 15 residues. The CDR3 DNA reads TGTGCAAGTCGCTTAGATCCCCAGGGTAACTATGGCTACACCTTC. It is translated as CASRLDPQGNYGYTF.

The CDR3 region is CASSKGLGADDYNSPLHF. CDR3 sequence (DNA): TGTGCCAGCAGCAAAGGTTTAGGGGCAGACGATTATAATTCACCCCTCCACTTT. The V gene is TRBV21-1, the J gene TRBJ1-6; the table calls TRBD1, which could not be checked here. TRBV21-1 counts as a pseudogene. The CDR3 loop spans 18 amino acids.

V usage is TRBV30 and J usage is TRBJ1-4; 9 bases line up with TRBD1. The CDR3 has 16 residues. Per germline, CDR1 GTSNPN and CDR2 SVGIG (reference sequence). Trimming at V came to 3 bases and at J to 7 bases, leaving 12 bases not matched to a gene. CDR3 DNA sequence: TGTGCCTGGAGAGGGACAGGGATGGAATGGAGTGAAAAACTGTTTTTT. This translates into CAWRGTGMEWSEKLFF.

The rearrangement uses TRBV27 and TRBJ1-5; TRBD1 matches 7 bases. The germline V gene has CDR1 MNHEY and CDR2 SMNVEV (reference sequence). The V gene end was trimmed by 6 bases and the J gene end by 4 bases; junction bases not matched to a gene: 6. The CDR3 runs 14 residues. For the CDR3, the DNA is TGTGCCAGCAGGAAGGGGGCGCTTAATCAGCCCCAGCATTTT. This sequence encodes CASRKGALNQPQHF.

This clone has a single count. The rearrangement joins TRBV1 to TRBJ2-1; the table's TRBD2 call for D was not verified on the DNA. TRBV1 corresponds to a pseudogene. This CDR3 is 17 amino acids long. The DNA for the CDR3 is TGCACCAGCAGTTTCGACTGGTTTTCCTCCCCCTACAATGAGCAGTTCTTC. Translating it yields CTSSFDWFSSPYNEQFF.

The chain couples TRBV19 to TRBJ2-6; no firm D call. Looked up from germline, CDR1 is LNHDA and CDR2 is SQIVND (reference sequence). The CDR3 sequence is 16 residues long. V lost 7 bases and J lost 0, with 13 bases in between. In DNA, the CDR3 is TGTGCCAGTAACTCCATTGGGCACTCTGGGGCCAACGTCCTGACTTTC. This encodes CASNSIGHSGANVLTF.

This chain joins TRBV3-1 (or the pseudogene TRBV3-2) and TRBJ1-2; TRBD1 matches at 9 bases. CDR3 length equals 14 residues. Per germline, CDR1 LGHDT and CDR2 YNNKEL (reference sequence). Germline trimming cut 1 base from V and 9 bases from J; bases unmatched to any gene: 6. The chain's CDR3 is CASSQAGTGIRYTF. CDR3 DNA: TGTGCCAGCAGCCAAGCCGGGACAGGGATACGCTACACCTTC.